The text below deals with one TCR beta chain. No antigen is known for it. No much larger clonotype is one base removed from it; base qualities were not supplied. The collaborating institutions used their own protocols to collect whole blood in K2EDTA tubes. For TCRbeta analysis, collaborators shipped samples as frozen whole blood, isolated PBMCs, or DNA extracted from either of those sample types. This sample was taken from a study of blood T cell repertoires in COVID-19 (dated by TCRdb to 2019 to 2021). For the wider study: The collaborator samples originated in the United States, Italy and Spain and spanned the acute and convalescent phases of COVID-19. A de-identified subject ID, COVID-19 status, age in years and sex were almost always included in the sample metadata. The dataset comprised deeply sampled blood TCRbeta repertoires from subjects exposed to, actively infected with, or recovered from COVID-19. The material from the prospective study consisted of cDNA or gDNA derived from T cells, B-cell-depleted T cells, or PBMCs. The repertoires were released in a freely available public database meant as a resource for research on the immune response to SARS-CoV-2. HLA class I and class II types, where available, came from metadata supplied by the sample provider rather than from assay-based typing. The samples were drawn from two sources: the first 160 participants of the ongoing ImmuneRACE study, and 1,000 to 1,500 subjects contributed by 6 global collaborators. Beyond this particular receptor, the publication reports: The amount of clinical and demographic metadata varied by source and participant and was provided uncurated.

TCRbeta CDR3 regions were amplified from genomic DNA using the immunoSEQ Assay, a bias-controlled multiplex PCR. In the source study's methods: The number of nucleated cells in each sample was estimated by amplification of reference gene primers within the assay. To quantify the absolute abundance of each unique TCRbeta CDR3 rearrangement, sequence reads were collapsed and filtered. Productive Simpson clonality was computed per sample as the square root of Simpson's diversity index over productive rearrangements. The table comes from immuneACCESS by way of TCRdb, which keeps in-frame sequences with V and J called. Part of the clones is missing from these tables; in studies checked, under half for an unresolved V gene and the rest for unknown reasons. Clone size and the V and J calls come from that table; the DNA yielded D and trimming. Within this sample are 200,000 or so clones, with 80% of them counted one time only. The top ten clonotypes cover 4.5% to 5.5% of the sample.

Germline trimming: 4 bases from V, 2 bases from J; junction bases outside gene matches: 5. Taken from cysteine to phenylalanine, the CDR3 has 15 residues. The kept DNA is CDR3 alone, 45 bases in frame from the first base. The germline V gene yields MNHEY for CDR1 and SVGEGT for CDR2. The receptor chain draws on TRBV6-2 or TRBV6-3 and TRBJ2-3, and 8 junctional nucleotides match TRBD2. The specimen was peripheral blood. The clonotype originates from a human donor in a cohort sampled during active COVID-19. The nucleotide sequence is given as TGTGCCAGCAGTTTACTAGCGGCGTACACAGATACGCAGTATTTT. Translated, it reads CASSLLAAYTDTQYF.